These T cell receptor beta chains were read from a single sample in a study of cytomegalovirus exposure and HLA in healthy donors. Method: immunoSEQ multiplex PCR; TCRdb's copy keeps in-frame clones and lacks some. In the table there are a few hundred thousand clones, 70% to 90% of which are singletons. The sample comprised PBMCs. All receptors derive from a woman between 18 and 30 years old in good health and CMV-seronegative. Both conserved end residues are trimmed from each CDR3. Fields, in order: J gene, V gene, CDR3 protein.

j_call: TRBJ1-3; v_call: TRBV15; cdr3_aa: ATGRDTGNTIY
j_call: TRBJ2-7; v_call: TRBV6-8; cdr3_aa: ARGGGEEQY
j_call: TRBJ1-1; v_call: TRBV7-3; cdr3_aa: ASSPGDRGTNTEAF
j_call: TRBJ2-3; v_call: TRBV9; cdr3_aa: ASSSPGERDTQY
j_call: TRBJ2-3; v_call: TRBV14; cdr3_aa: ASSQGRLSADTQY
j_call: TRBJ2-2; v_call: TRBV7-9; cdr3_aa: ASGHRDKNTGELF
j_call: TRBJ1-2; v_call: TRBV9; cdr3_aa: ASSVPTGFYT
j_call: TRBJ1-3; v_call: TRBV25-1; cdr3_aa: ASARGSAGNTIY
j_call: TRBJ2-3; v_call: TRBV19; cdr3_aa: ASSRLAGAGADTQY
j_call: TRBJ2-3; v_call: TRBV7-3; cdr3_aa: ASSLSGGGADTQY
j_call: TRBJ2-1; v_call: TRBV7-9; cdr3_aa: SSSLARTWKNHEQF
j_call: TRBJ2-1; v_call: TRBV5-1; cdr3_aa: ASSPGTSANNEQF
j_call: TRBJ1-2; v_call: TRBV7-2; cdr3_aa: ASSSIGTAWKIDGYT
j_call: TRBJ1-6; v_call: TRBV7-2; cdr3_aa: ASSQQGYNSPLH
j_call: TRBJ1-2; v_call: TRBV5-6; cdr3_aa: ASSPWDRNYGYT
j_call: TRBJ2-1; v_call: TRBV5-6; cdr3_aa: ASSLVGAGRNEQF
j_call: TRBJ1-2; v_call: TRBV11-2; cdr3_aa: ASSLTLAGYGYT
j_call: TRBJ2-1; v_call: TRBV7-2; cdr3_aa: ASSLWGAGNEQF
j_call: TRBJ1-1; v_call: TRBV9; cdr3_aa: ASSGGQGWTEAF
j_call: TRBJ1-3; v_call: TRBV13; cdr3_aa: ASSSRLYRGRSGNTIY
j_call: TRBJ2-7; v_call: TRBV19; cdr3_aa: ASSIGGLNSGGYEQY
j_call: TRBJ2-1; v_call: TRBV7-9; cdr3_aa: ATTGTGSYNEQF
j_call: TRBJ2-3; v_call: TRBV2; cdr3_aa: ASSGTTNTQY
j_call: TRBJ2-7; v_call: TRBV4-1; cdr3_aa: ASSQALAGHSYEQY
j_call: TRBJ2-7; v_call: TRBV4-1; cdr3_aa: ASGTTSGGPKQY
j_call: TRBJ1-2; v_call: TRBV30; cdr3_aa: AWTAGGIYGYT
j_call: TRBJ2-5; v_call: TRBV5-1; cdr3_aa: ASSYRDLNDGQY
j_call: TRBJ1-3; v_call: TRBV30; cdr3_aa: ACNRESSGNTIY
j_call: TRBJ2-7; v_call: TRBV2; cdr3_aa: ACANRDRGDEY
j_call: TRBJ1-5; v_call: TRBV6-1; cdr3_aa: ASSTDRRNQPQH
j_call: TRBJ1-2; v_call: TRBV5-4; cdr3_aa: ASSSGQNYGYT
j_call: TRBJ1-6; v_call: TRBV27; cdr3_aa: ASNLRGENSPLH
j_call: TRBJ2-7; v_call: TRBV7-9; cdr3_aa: ASSDRDRGEQY
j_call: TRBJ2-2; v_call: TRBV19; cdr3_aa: ASMRLRGAGGELF